Listed below are T cell receptor beta chains from one sample, sequenced in a study of T cell responses to AZD1222 COVID-19 vaccine. The table came from immunoSEQ multiplex PCR; TCRdb's copy has only in-frame clones and leaves some out. The table includes roughly 110,000 clones, 90% detected once. The sequencing here drew on peripheral blood, taken 28 days after the second AZD1222 dose. The receptor set was obtained from an adult who received the AZD1222 COVID-19 vaccine. CDR3s include the opening cysteine and the closing phenylalanine or tryptophan. The D gene is left open where the match is weak. Expanded clones get a size class; other rows say once, few or many, or leave the size out.

D gene: NA
V gene: TRBV6-2/TRBV6-3
J gene: TRBJ1-2
clone size: NA
CDR3 protein: CASSALQSGGYTF
CDR3 DNA: TGTGCCAGCAGTGCACTTCAATCGGGTGGCTACACCTTC

D gene: NA
V gene: TRBV19
J gene: TRBJ2-1
clone size: NA
CDR3 protein: CASSIWAPDSYNEQFF
CDR3 DNA: TGTGCCAGTAGTATATGGGCACCTGACTCCTACAATGAGCAGTTCTTC

D gene: NA
V gene: TRBV3-1/TRBV3-2
J gene: TRBJ1-5
clone size: NA
CDR3 protein: CASSQDPRTSPPQHF
CDR3 DNA: TGTGCCAGCAGCCAAGATCCCAGGACTTCACCGCCCCAGCATTTT

D gene: TRBD1
V gene: TRBV29-1
J gene: TRBJ1-4
clone size: once
CDR3 protein: CSVGSTGGIEKLFF
CDR3 DNA: TGCAGCGTTGGTTCGACAGGGGGCATTGAAAAACTGTTTTTT

D gene: NA
V gene: TRBV3-1/TRBV3-2
J gene: TRBJ1-1
clone size: NA
CDR3 protein: CASSQTYTLNTEAFF
CDR3 DNA: TGTGCCAGCAGCCAGACCTATACACTGAACACTGAAGCTTTCTTT

D gene: NA
V gene: TRBV2
J gene: TRBJ2-5
clone size: NA
CDR3 protein: CASKEGQETQYF
CDR3 DNA: TGTGCCAGCAAGGAGGGCCAAGAGACCCAGTACTTC

D gene: TRBD2
V gene: TRBV15
J gene: TRBJ2-5
clone size: NA
CDR3 protein: CATSNSGALPSKETQYF
CDR3 DNA: TGTGCCACCAGCAACAGCGGGGCACTACCGTCCAAAGAGACCCAGTACTTC

D gene: TRBD1
V gene: TRBV19
J gene: TRBJ2-2
clone size: NA
CDR3 protein: CASSPTGVLNTGELFF
CDR3 DNA: TGTGCCAGTAGCCCGACAGGGGTTCTGAACACCGGGGAGCTGTTTTTT

D gene: TRBD1
V gene: TRBV5-1
J gene: TRBJ1-1
clone size: NA
CDR3 protein: CASSPTPDRPNTEAFF
CDR3 DNA: TGCGCCAGCAGCCCGACCCCGGACAGGCCGAACACTGAAGCTTTCTTT

D gene: TRBD2
V gene: TRBV6-2/TRBV6-3
J gene: TRBJ2-2
clone size: NA
CDR3 protein: CASSYPSGGARGELFF
CDR3 DNA: TGTGCCAGCAGTTACCCTAGCGGGGGGGCTCGAGGGGAGCTGTTTTTT

D gene: NA
V gene: TRBV18
J gene: TRBJ1-5
clone size: NA
CDR3 protein: CASSPSGAGSNQPQHF
CDR3 DNA: TGTGCCAGCTCACCCTCGGGGGCGGGAAGCAATCAGCCCCAGCATTTT

D gene: TRBD1
V gene: TRBV10-2
J gene: TRBJ1-2
clone size: NA
CDR3 protein: CASSTGGYGYTF
CDR3 DNA: TGCGCCAGCAGTACAGGGGGCTATGGCTACACCTTC

D gene: NA
V gene: TRBV12-5
J gene: TRBJ1-2
clone size: NA
CDR3 protein: CASGLVIFGGRGANYGYTF
CDR3 DNA: TGTGCTAGTGGTTTGGTTATCTTTGGGGGACGGGGGGCTAACTATGGCTACACCTTC

D gene: TRBD1
V gene: TRBV10-3
J gene: TRBJ1-3
clone size: NA
CDR3 protein: CAISEVQGSGNTIYF
CDR3 DNA: TGTGCCATCAGTGAGGTACAGGGGTCTGGAAACACCATATATTTT

D gene: NA
V gene: TRBV7-2
J gene: TRBJ2-7
clone size: once
CDR3 protein: CASSLNGYEQYF
CDR3 DNA: TGTGCCAGCAGCTTAAATGGTTACGAGCAGTACTTC

D gene: TRBD1
V gene: TRBV19
J gene: TRBJ1-5
clone size: NA
CDR3 protein: CASSRDRGYNQPQHF
CDR3 DNA: TGTGCCAGTAGTAGGGACAGGGGGTACAATCAGCCCCAGCATTTT

D gene: NA
V gene: TRBV21-1
J gene: TRBJ2-7
clone size: NA
CDR3 protein: CASKDRTFSYEQYF
CDR3 DNA: TGTGCCAGCAAGGACAGGACCTTTTCCTACGAGCAGTACTTC

D gene: TRBD1
V gene: TRBV18
J gene: TRBJ2-7
clone size: NA
CDR3 protein: CASSQDREYEQYF
CDR3 DNA: TGTGCCAGCTCACAAGACAGGGAGTACGAGCAGTACTTC

D gene: NA
V gene: TRBV7-2
J gene: TRBJ2-1
clone size: few
CDR3 protein: CASSPTLVSQFF
CDR3 DNA: TGTGCCAGCAGCCCTACACTAGTTTCACAGTTCTTC

D gene: NA
V gene: TRBV7-3
J gene: TRBJ1-1
clone size: NA
CDR3 protein: CASSFDGSQPEAFF
CDR3 DNA: TGTGCCAGCAGCTTCGATGGTTCCCAGCCCGAGGCTTTCTTT

D gene: TRBD1
V gene: TRBV12-5
J gene: TRBJ1-4
clone size: NA
CDR3 protein: CASGLASGTGHEKLFF
CDR3 DNA: TGTGCTAGTGGTTTGGCTTCCGGGACAGGGCATGAAAAACTGTTTTTT

D gene: TRBD1
V gene: TRBV7-8
J gene: TRBJ1-2
clone size: NA
CDR3 protein: CASSPTGLLNYGYTF
CDR3 DNA: TGTGCCAGCAGCCCGACAGGGTTATTGAACTATGGCTACACCTTC

D gene: TRBD2
V gene: TRBV5-1
J gene: TRBJ2-2
clone size: NA
CDR3 protein: CASGMGLREDTGELFF
CDR3 DNA: TGCGCCAGCGGCATGGGGTTGCGGGAGGACACCGGGGAGCTGTTTTTT

D gene: NA
V gene: TRBV3-1/TRBV3-2
J gene: TRBJ1-2
clone size: NA
CDR3 protein: CASSHSGKGYTF
CDR3 DNA: TGTGCCAGCAGCCACTCAGGGAAGGGCTACACCTTC

D gene: NA
V gene: TRBV30
J gene: TRBJ1-1
clone size: NA
CDR3 protein: CAWRRNTEAFF
CDR3 DNA: TGTGCCTGGAGGAGGAACACTGAAGCTTTCTTT

D gene: NA
V gene: TRBV6-5
J gene: TRBJ2-7
clone size: NA
CDR3 protein: CASSYSGRSPYEQYF
CDR3 DNA: TGTGCCAGCAGTTACTCCGGTAGGAGCCCCTACGAGCAGTACTTC

D gene: NA
V gene: TRBV7-6
J gene: TRBJ2-7
clone size: NA
CDR3 protein: CASSLFLSRDEQYF
CDR3 DNA: TGTGCCAGCAGCTTATTCCTGTCCCGGGACGAGCAGTACTTC

D gene: NA
V gene: TRBV9
J gene: TRBJ2-5
clone size: NA
CDR3 protein: CASSVVGEREETQYF
CDR3 DNA: TGTGCCAGCAGCGTAGTTGGGGAACGAGAAGAGACCCAGTACTTC

D gene: NA
V gene: TRBV9
J gene: TRBJ2-2
clone size: NA
CDR3 protein: CASSFTPGTSTGELFF
CDR3 DNA: TGTGCCAGCAGCTTCACCCCGGGAACGAGCACCGGGGAGCTGTTTTTT

D gene: NA
V gene: TRBV12-3/TRBV12-4
J gene: TRBJ1-2
clone size: once
CDR3 protein: CASSLGLYGYTF
CDR3 DNA: TGTGCCAGCAGTTTAGGGCTCTATGGCTACACCTTC

D gene: NA
V gene: TRBV4-3
J gene: TRBJ1-1
clone size: NA
CDR3 protein: CASSQGPTSEAFF
CDR3 DNA: TGCGCCAGCAGCCAAGGGCCCACATCTGAAGCTTTCTTT

D gene: NA
V gene: TRBV7-9
J gene: TRBJ1-2
clone size: NA
CDR3 protein: CASNTGTSRYYGYTF
CDR3 DNA: TGTGCCAGCAACACCGGGACATCGAGGTACTATGGCTACACCTTC

D gene: NA
V gene: TRBV18
J gene: TRBJ1-6
clone size: NA
CDR3 protein: CASSGGANSPLHF
CDR3 DNA: TGTGCCAGCTCGGGCGGGGCTAATTCACCCCTCCACTTT

D gene: TRBD2
V gene: TRBV2
J gene: TRBJ2-1
clone size: NA
CDR3 protein: CASSSSGGSYNEQFF
CDR3 DNA: TGTGCCAGCAGCAGTAGCGGGGGCTCCTACAATGAGCAGTTCTTC

D gene: TRBD1
V gene: TRBV29-1
J gene: TRBJ2-1
clone size: NA
CDR3 protein: CSVAGTGRDEQFF
CDR3 DNA: TGCAGCGTGGCCGGGACAGGACGGGATGAGCAGTTCTTC

D gene: NA
V gene: TRBV9
J gene: TRBJ1-1
clone size: NA
CDR3 protein: CASSGEYRGRTEAFF
CDR3 DNA: TGTGCCAGCAGCGGAGAATATAGGGGGAGGACTGAAGCTTTCTTT

D gene: NA
V gene: TRBV5-1
J gene: TRBJ1-3
clone size: NA
CDR3 protein: CASSPEGVISGNTIYF
CDR3 DNA: TGCGCCAGCAGCCCCGAAGGGGTTATCTCTGGAAACACCATATATTTT

D gene: NA
V gene: TRBV5-6
J gene: TRBJ1-4
clone size: NA
CDR3 protein: CASSLVSNEKLFF
CDR3 DNA: TGTGCCAGCAGCTTGGTTTCTAATGAAAAACTGTTTTTT

D gene: NA
V gene: TRBV24-1
J gene: TRBJ2-5
clone size: NA
CDR3 protein: CAVRDGEETQYF
CDR3 DNA: TGTGCCGTCCGGGACGGCGAGGAGACCCAGTACTTC

D gene: NA
V gene: TRBV5-1
J gene: TRBJ2-7
clone size: NA
CDR3 protein: CASSLTDGRGEQYF
CDR3 DNA: TGCGCCAGCAGCTTGACGGACGGAAGGGGCGAGCAGTACTTC

D gene: NA
V gene: TRBV7-9
J gene: TRBJ1-1
clone size: NA
CDR3 protein: CASSLDGWTPSEAFF
CDR3 DNA: TGTGCCAGCAGCTTAGATGGATGGACGCCATCTGAAGCTTTCTTT

D gene: NA
V gene: TRBV7-9
J gene: TRBJ2-1
clone size: NA
CDR3 protein: CASSHMSSLSYNEQFF
CDR3 DNA: TGTGCCAGCAGCCACATGTCGTCCCTCTCCTACAATGAGCAGTTCTTC

D gene: NA
V gene: TRBV7-2
J gene: TRBJ2-2
clone size: NA
CDR3 protein: CANKKTVANTGELFF
CDR3 DNA: TGTGCCAACAAAAAGACAGTCGCGAACACCGGGGAGCTGTTTTTT

D gene: TRBD1
V gene: TRBV29-1
J gene: TRBJ2-7
clone size: NA
CDR3 protein: CSVEGKRTGMLPYEQYF
CDR3 DNA: TGCAGCGTTGAAGGTAAAAGGACAGGGATGTTACCCTACGAGCAGTACTTC

D gene: TRBD2
V gene: TRBV24-1
J gene: TRBJ2-5
clone size: NA
CDR3 protein: CATSELTSGGETQYF
CDR3 DNA: TGTGCCACCAGTGAATTGACTAGCGGGGGGGAGACCCAGTACTTC

D gene: TRBD2
V gene: TRBV3-1/TRBV3-2
J gene: TRBJ2-3
clone size: NA
CDR3 protein: CASSGTSGSPTDTQYF
CDR3 DNA: TGTGCCAGCAGCGGAACTAGCGGGTCGCCGACAGATACGCAGTATTTT

D gene: NA
V gene: TRBV9
J gene: TRBJ1-1
clone size: NA
CDR3 protein: CASSGGQDSAFF
CDR3 DNA: TGTGCCAGCAGCGGGGGGCAGGACTCAGCTTTCTTT

D gene: NA
V gene: TRBV4-2
J gene: TRBJ1-2
clone size: NA
CDR3 protein: CASSHRSDTNYGYTF
CDR3 DNA: TGTGCCAGCAGCCATAGATCGGACACTAACTATGGCTACACCTTC

D gene: TRBD1
V gene: TRBV4-3
J gene: TRBJ1-4
clone size: once
CDR3 protein: CASSQKQGKVFF
CDR3 DNA: TGCGCCAGCAGCCAGAAACAGGGGAAGGTGTTTTTT

D gene: NA
V gene: TRBV6-2/TRBV6-3
J gene: TRBJ1-2
clone size: NA
CDR3 protein: CASSSTVYGYTF
CDR3 DNA: TGTGCCAGCAGTTCGACAGTCTATGGCTACACCTTC

D gene: NA
V gene: TRBV29-1
J gene: TRBJ1-2
clone size: NA
CDR3 protein: CSVVLGGVRGYTF
CDR3 DNA: TGCAGCGTTGTACTGGGGGGAGTTCGGGGCTACACCTTC

D gene: NA
V gene: TRBV7-8
J gene: TRBJ1-2
clone size: NA
CDR3 protein: CASSESPKGYTF
CDR3 DNA: TGTGCCAGCAGCGAATCACCGAAGGGCTACACCTTC

D gene: TRBD1
V gene: TRBV6-5
J gene: TRBJ1-4
clone size: NA
CDR3 protein: CASRGDRPEKLFF
CDR3 DNA: TGTGCCAGCAGGGGGGACAGGCCTGAAAAACTGTTTTTT

D gene: NA
V gene: TRBV4-1
J gene: TRBJ2-7
clone size: few
CDR3 protein: CASSQDRVQFYEQYF
CDR3 DNA: TGCGCCAGCAGCCAAGATCGGGTACAGTTCTACGAGCAGTACTTC

D gene: NA
V gene: TRBV19
J gene: TRBJ2-3
clone size: NA
CDR3 protein: CASTPPGPTDTQYF
CDR3 DNA: TGTGCCAGTACTCCCCCCGGGCCTACAGATACGCAGTATTTT